This T cell receptor beta chain was captured by sequencing in a study of cytomegalovirus exposure and HLA in healthy donors. This clone showed up just a few times. PCR involved 60 Vbeta and 13 Jbeta primers. The protocol was immunoSEQ multiplex PCR, while the TCRdb copy is restricted to in-frame clones and leaves out a portion. The sample carries about 140,000 clones, approximately 70% recorded once. The CDR3 is 15 amino acids. Trimming stripped 6 bases from V and 3 bases from J, with 17 bases between. From germline, CDR1 is SEHNR and CDR2 FQNEAQ (reference sequence). The TCR sequence derives from a woman aged 55-75 years in good health and CMV-seropositive. The sample was PBMCs. This chain joins TRBV7-9 and TRBJ1-1; D uncertain. This CDR3 is CASRPKRRLDTEAFF. The CDR3 nucleotides read TGTGCCAGCAGACCGAAACGGAGGCTCGACACTGAAGCTTTCTTT.